The T cell receptor (beta chain) described here comes from a study of siplizumab effects on memory and regulatory T cells. V lost 0 bases and J lost 4, with 12 bases in between. From germline, CDR1 is MNHNY and CDR2 SVGAGI (reference sequence). This CDR3 spans 15 amino acids. Sequenced by immunoSEQ multiplex PCR; TCRdb stores in-frame clones only, minus some. This table has under 140,000 clones, over 85% appearing once. This TCR was recovered from a human donor in good health. The rearrangement links TRBV6-6 to TRBJ1-2; tentatively, D is TRBD1 (6 bases). The sequencing input was CD4+ T cells sorted from blood. This CDR3 is CASSYSTGSPYGYTF. CDR3 sequence (DNA): TGTGCCAGCAGTTACTCTACAGGGAGCCCCTATGGCTACACCTTC.